Below, 7 T cell receptor beta chains from the same sample are listed, as sequenced in a study of OX40 agonist ivuxolimab in advanced cancers. Repertoires were generated with immunoSEQ multiplex PCR, while TCRdb's copy carries only in-frame clones and drops some. The data contain roughly 43,000 clones, about 91% of them singletons. Sample: CD4+ or CD8+ T cells sorted from blood, taken in a trial of the OX40 agonist ivuxolimab. Receptor source: an adult with an advanced solid tumor such as melanoma, head and neck, liver or kidney cancer.

The genes are TRBV29-1 and TRBJ1-6; possible D gene TRBD1, 6 bases. In germline, CDR1 is SQVTM, CDR2 ANQGSEA. V was clipped by 8 bases and J by 0 bases, with 20 bases between them. The length of the CDR3 is 17 residues. The CDR3 DNA sequence: TGCAGCCCCGGGCCGGGACACTCGAGCTCCTATAATTCACCCCTCCACTTT. It is translated as CSPGPGHSSSYNSPLHF.

This chain links TRBV27 with TRBJ2-5; 9 bases align to TRBD1. The end of the DNA aligns better with TRBJ2-7, so the J call may be wrong. This CDR3 is 16 amino acids long. CDR1 and CDR2 from the germline V gene are MNHEY and SMNVEV (reference sequence). For the CDR3, the DNA is TGTGCCAGCAGTTTAAGTTGGACAGGGGTGATCTACGAGCAGTACTTC. It is translated as CASSLSWTGVIYEQYF.

J is TRBJ2-7 and V is TRBV4-3; perhaps TRBD1 as D (6 bases). CDR1 is LGHNA, CDR2 YSLEER, per germline. The V gene lost 4 bases and the J gene lost 1 base, with 20 bases spanning the gap. CDR3 length: 17 residues. The CDR3 nucleotides are TGCGCCAGCAGCCCATACTGGTCCCGGACAGCGTCCTACGAGCAGTACTTC. Translation: CASSPYWSRTASYEQYF.

J is TRBJ2-7 and V is TRBV19; D is perhaps TRBD2 (7 bases). V lost 1 base to trimming and J lost 6 bases, with 16 bases between them. The CDR3 loop spans 15 amino acids. From germline, CDR1 is LNHDA and CDR2 SQIVND (reference sequence). The CDR3 region is CASSIVGGRPGEQYV. CDR3 nucleotide sequence: TGTGCCAGTAGTATAGTCGGGGGGCGCCCCGGCGAGCAGTACGTC.

This clone was picked up one time. The V and J genes are TRBV28 and TRBJ1-2, with TRBD1 identical over 8 bases. This CDR3 is 15 amino acids long. Trimming removed 3 bases from V and 7 bases from J; junction bases left unmatched: 10. Germline-derived CDR1 and CDR2 are MDHEN and SYDVKM. CDR3 amino acids: CASSFARTGWFGYTF. The CDR3 nucleotides read TGTGCCAGCAGTTTCGCCCGGACAGGGTGGTTTGGCTACACCTTC.

The chain uses TRBV29-1 and TRBJ2-2; D not certain. The CDR3 consists of 13 residues. CDR1 SQVTM and CDR2 ANQGSEA come from the germline V gene. Trimming shortened V by 4 bases and J by 0 bases, and 6 bases separated the two germline ends. CDR3 bases: TGCAGCGTTGGACGACCGAACACCGGGGAGCTGTTTTTT. This sequence encodes CSVGRPNTGELFF.

In its sample, this clone was seen a few times. Relative to the germline gene, one junction end is altered; a read error may explain this. The chain joins TRBV5-4 to TRBJ2-1, with TRBD2 matching 7 bases. The CDR3 contains 12 residues. From germline, CDR1 is SGHNT and CDR2 YYREEE (reference sequence). The CDR3 region is CASSLGLAEKLF. CDR3 nucleotide sequence: TGTGCCAGCAGCTTGGGACTAGCCGAAAAACTCTTC.